Below are 18 T cell receptor beta chains sequenced from a single sample in a study of cytomegalovirus exposure and HLA in healthy donors. Use of 60 Vbeta and 13 Jbeta primers characterized the PCR. TCRdb's table, derived via immunoSEQ multiplex PCR, lists solely in-frame clones and lacks some. The sample includes 90,000 to 110,000 clones, less than 80% seen only once; the top ten take 1% to 1.5%. Sequenced sample: PBMCs. Source of these receptors: a man younger than 45 in good health and CMV-seronegative.

This clone was recorded once. The chain combines TRBV29-1 with TRBJ2-5; 7 bases are a match to TRBD2. Germline CDR1 and CDR2: SQVTM and ANQGSEA. With 3 bases clipped from V and 7 bases from J, the junction kept 5 bases outside the gene matches. The CDR3 loop spans 12 amino acids. The CDR3 reads CSVEGQRGTQYF. For the CDR3, the DNA is TGCAGCGTTGAGGGCCAGCGGGGGACCCAGTACTTC.

This clone showed up just a few times. The chain carries TRBV4-3 and TRBJ2-7, with TRBD2 identical over 7 bases. The CDR3 is 15 amino acids. CDR1 is LGHNA and CDR2 is YSLEER in the germline V gene. V was clipped by 0 bases and J by 1 base; unmatched bases: 3. In nucleotides, the CDR3 is TGCGCCAGCAGCCAAGAGGCTAGCGGTTCCTACGAGCAGTACTTC. Translation gives CASSQEASGSYEQYF.

This chain joins TRBV2 and TRBJ2-7; D is possibly TRBD1 (7 bases). The CDR3 runs 16 residues. Germline V gene lookup returns CDR1 SNHLY and CDR2 FYNNEI. V was trimmed by 5 bases and J by 5 bases, leaving 22 bases between them. The CDR3 DNA follows: TGTGCCAGCAGTCCTACCTGGCCGTCCAGGGGGGACGAGCAGTACTTC. Translated: CASSPTWPSRGDEQYF. Full variable domain (remainder filled in from reference TRBV2 and TRBJ2-7): EPEVTQTPSHQVTQMGQEVILRCVPISNHLYFYWYRQILGQKVEFLVSFYNNEISEKSEIFDDQFSVERPDGSNFTLKIRSTKLEDSAMYFCASSPTWPSRGDEQYFGPGTRLTVT.

On this clone itself: Other DNA variants within this sample encode the same CDR3. This chain connects TRBV5-1 to TRBJ2-7, with TRBD2 matching over 10 bases. There are 15 residues in the CDR3. The V gene's germline CDR1 is SGHRS and CDR2 YFSETQ. V lost 0 bases to trimming and J lost 3 bases; unmatched junction nucleotides: 3. This CDR3 reads CASSLAPSGGYEQYF. The CDR3 nucleotides read TGCGCCAGCAGCTTGGCCCCTAGCGGGGGCTACGAGCAGTACTTC.

The rearrangement uses TRBV5-4 and TRBJ1-1, with TRBD1 as a possible D gene (5 bases). CDR3 size: 14 residues. Trimming took off 2 bases at V and 0 bases at J, with 8 bases between the two ends. Germline CDR1 SGHNT, CDR2 YYREEE (reference sequence). The CDR3 region has the DNA TGTGCCAGCAGCTTTGGGGGGTTGAACACTGAAGCTTTCTTT. Translated, it gives CASSFGGLNTEAFF.

V and J are TRBV27 and TRBJ1-1, with D unresolved. Germline V CDR1 and CDR2: MNHEY, SMNVEV (reference sequence). The CDR3 has 11 amino acids. V lost 4 bases and J lost 5, with 5 bases in between. In DNA, the CDR3 is TGTGCCAGCAGTTCGCGAACTGAAGCTTTCTTT. Translating it yields CASSSRTEAFF.

The chain recombines TRBV21-1 with TRBJ2-5; TRBD2, the table's D call, lacks a check against the DNA. TRBV21-1 constitutes a pseudogene. The CDR3 covers 16 residues. The CDR3 protein is CASSCLSEGLAETQYF. For the CDR3, the DNA is TGTGCCAGCAGCTGTCTATCAGAGGGACTAGCGGAGACCCAGTACTTC.

This clone was seen only a few times. The chain is built from TRBV6-5 and TRBJ1-3; possible D gene TRBD1, 5 bases. V shed 2 bases and J shed 1 base, with 9 bases lying between them. Germline values: CDR1 MNHEY, CDR2 SVGAGI. This CDR3 region has 15 residues. CDR3 loop: CASSYGGGSGNTIYF. DNA of the CDR3: TGTGCCAGCAGTTACGGGGGGGGTTCTGGAAACACCATATATTTT.

This clone is a singleton in its sample. The V gene is TRBV7-2, the J gene TRBJ2-7; maybe TRBD2 (6 bases). This CDR3 is built from 14 residues. Trimming pared 1 base from V and 3 bases from J, leaving 10 bases between. Germline CDR1 SGHTA, CDR2 FQGNSA. DNA of the CDR3: TGTGCCAGCAGCTTAGGCCCCGGGGGCTACGAGCAGTACTTC. It codes for CASSLGPGGYEQYF.

The chain couples TRBV6-5 to TRBJ1-1, with a tentative D call TRBD1 (6 bases). The CDR3 sequence is 15 residues long. Germline V gene data show CDR1 as MNHEY and CDR2 as SVGAGI. The ends were cut back, 2 bases at V and 2 bases at J, with 12 bases in the middle. The CDR3 loop reads CASSYGDKFNTEAFF. CDR3 nucleotides: TGTGCCAGCAGTTACGGGGACAAGTTCAACACTGAAGCTTTCTTT.

This chain links TRBV27 with TRBJ2-7; TRBD2 is a possible D gene (5 bases). The germline V and J ends were trimmed by 2 bases and 5 bases, with 7 bases remaining between them. The CDR3 runs to 12 residues. Germline V CDR1 and CDR2: MNHEY, SMNVEV (reference sequence). The CDR3 here is CASSLLGDEQYF. For the CDR3, the DNA is TGTGCCAGCAGTTTACTGGGAGACGAGCAGTACTTC.

The V and J genes are TRBV18 and TRBJ2-7; D may be TRBD2 (6 bases). The CDR3 is made up of 15 amino acids. CDR1 is KGHSH and CDR2 is LQKENI in the germline V gene. Trimming removed 5 bases from V and 0 bases from J, with 14 bases in between. As DNA, the CDR3 is TGTGCCAGCTCATCCCGGGACGGGAGCTCCTACGAGCAGTACTTC. The encoded protein is CASSSRDGSSYEQYF.

The chain recombines TRBV27 with TRBJ1-5, with D possibly TRBD1 on 6 matching bases. Germline V gene sequence: CDR1 MNHEY, CDR2 SMNVEV (reference sequence). This CDR3 has 16 amino acids. Trimming cost V 4 bases and J 4 bases, with 17 bases left between them. Here the CDR3 DNA reads TGTGCCAGCAGTTCACGCACCGGGACAAATAATCAGCCCCAGCATTTT. It encodes CASSSRTGTNNQPQHF.

The rearrangement links TRBV12-1 to TRBJ2-7; the table calls TRBD1, which could not be checked here. TRBV12-1 corresponds to a pseudogene. This CDR3 spans 14 amino acids. For the CDR3, the DNA is TGTGCCAGCAGCGCTGACAGGACTCCCTACGAGCAGTACTTC. Encoded protein: CASSADRTPYEQYF.

This clone ranks as medium-sized. This chain joins TRBV6-1 and TRBJ1-3; D is possibly TRBD1 (5 bases). The V gene lost 8 bases and the J gene lost 7 bases, with 18 bases spanning the gap. From germline, CDR1 is MNHNS and CDR2 SASEGT. The CDR3 runs 14 residues. The CDR3 region has the DNA TGTGCCAGCTCTACGGCAGGGTTATTGAACACCATATATTTT. The encoded protein is CASSTAGLLNTIYF.

This clone has only a few counts. The chain employs TRBV7-9 and TRBJ1-2; a possible D gene is TRBD1 (5 bases). From germline, CDR1 is SEHNR and CDR2 FQNEAQ (reference sequence). The CDR3 consists of 13 residues. Between the trimmed V and J ends, which lost 7 bases and 5 bases, there was a span of 14 bases. The CDR3 protein is CASIPAGDYGYTF. CDR3 nucleotide sequence: TGTGCCAGCATCCCGGCGGGGGATTATGGCTACACCTTC.

This clone was detected only once. This CDR3 reads CATSRLAEFTDTQYF. The CDR3 DNA is TGTGCCACTTCCAGACTAGCGGAGTTCACAGATACGCAGTATTTT. V usage is TRBV15 and J usage is TRBJ2-3, with 9 nucleotides matching TRBD2. Germline V lookup: CDR1 LNHNV, CDR2 YYDKDF (reference sequence). Trimming at V came to 9 bases and at J to 2 bases, leaving 9 bases not matched to a gene. The CDR3 totals 15 residues.

The rearrangement joins TRBV28 to TRBJ2-7; no reliable D call. The CDR3 loop spans 12 amino acids. Per the germline V gene, CDR1 is MDHEN and CDR2 is SYDVKM. V dropped 5 bases and J dropped 4 bases, with 9 bases sitting between them. CDR3 protein: CASSAHSYEQYF. DNA of the CDR3: TGTGCCAGCAGTGCACACAGTTACGAGCAGTACTTC.